These T cell receptor beta chains were read from a single sample in a study of shared T cell receptors in the human thymus. Assay used: immunoSEQ multiplex PCR; TCRdb lists only in-frame clones, some missing. Among 720,000 or so clones, 80% to 90% were seen once, and the ten largest hold approximately 0.01%. These data were likewise used in another study, on human thymus T cells.

The sequencing input was thymocytes. The receptors come from a girl under three years old with a congenital heart defect. CDR3s include the opening cysteine and the closing phenylalanine or tryptophan. D genes are given only for firm matches. Not all rows give a size; the values are once, few, many and, for expanded clones, a class.

cdr3_nt,cdr3_aa,d_call,clone_size,v_call,j_call
TGCGCCAGCAGCCAAGGGGGACAGGGGGCTGATTCGGGTGGCTACACCTTC,CASSQGGQGADSGGYTF,TRBD1,.,TRBV4-1,TRBJ1-2
TGCGCCAGCAGCCAAGAGCGGCTTCTCAACTATGGCTACACCTTC,CASSQERLLNYGYTF,.,.,TRBV4-3,TRBJ1-2
TGTGCCAGCAGCGTCGAGAATTATACTAGTAGAGAGACCCAGTACTTC,CASSVENYTSRETQYF,.,.,TRBV9,TRBJ2-5
TGTGCCAGTAGTAGCGACAGAGGATCCCCCTACGAGCAGTACTTC,CASSSDRGSPYEQYF,.,.,TRBV19,TRBJ2-7
TGTGCCAGTAGTATAGACCTCGAACTAACCGCTGATGTTAGGTGGAACACTGAAGCTTTCTTT,CASSIDLELTADVRWNTEAFF,.,.,TRBV19,TRBJ1-1
TGTGCCAGCAGTCCTCGGGACAGGGATACTGAAGCTTTCTTT,CASSPRDRDTEAFF,TRBD1,.,TRBV27,TRBJ1-1
TGCGCCAGCAGCCAAGAACTGCCCGACAGGACGAACACTGAAGCTTTCTTT,CASSQELPDRTNTEAFF,.,.,TRBV4-3,TRBJ1-1
TGCGCCAGCAGCTTGTTGGTCCTTACGGACTCGTACAATGAGCAGTTCTTC,CASSLLVLTDSYNEQFF,.,.,TRBV5-1,TRBJ2-1
TGTGCCAGCACGGGGACTGGGGCCAACGTCCTGACTTTC,CASTGTGANVLTF,.,.,TRBV6-5,TRBJ2-6
TGTGCCAGCAGTCCAAAAGAAGGACTAGCGGGGGCCCCACAGCAGTACTTC,CASSPKEGLAGAPQQYF,TRBD2,.,TRBV28,TRBJ2-7
TGTGCCAGCAGTGAACCGGGGGGGACGAACACCGGGGAGCTGTTTTTT,CASSEPGGTNTGELFF,TRBD2,.,TRBV6-1,TRBJ2-2
TGTGCCAGTAGTACCTTAAGACAGTCAACTAATGAAAAACTGTTTTTT,CASSTLRQSTNEKLFF,.,.,TRBV19,TRBJ1-4
TGTGCCAGCAGCTTGTTTGGTTCCTACGAGCAGTACTTC,CASSLFGSYEQYF,.,.,TRBV5-4,TRBJ2-7
TGCGCCAGCAGCCTTCACACCGACACCGGGGAGCTGTTTTTT,CASSLHTDTGELFF,.,.,TRBV4-1,TRBJ2-2
TGTGCCAGCAGTGTGAGGGGGGGACTGAATCAGCCCCAGCATTTT,CASSVRGGLNQPQHF,.,.,TRBV2,TRBJ1-5
TGTGCCAGTAGTACCCACCCGGGACAGGCCGTCTATAGCAATCAGCCCCAGCATTTT,CASSTHPGQAVYSNQPQHF,TRBD1,.,TRBV19,TRBJ1-5
TGCGCCAGCAGCCCAGCGGGCCTACTGGACACTGAAGCTTTCTTT,CASSPAGLLDTEAFF,.,.,TRBV10-1,TRBJ1-1
TGTGCCAGCACCCCTAGATTGGCAGGGCCCACTAACTATGGCTACACCTTC,CASTPRLAGPTNYGYTF,.,once,TRBV28,TRBJ1-2
TGTGCCAGCAGCTTGGGGGCAGGGGGTGGCGGTGGCTACACCTTC,CASSLGAGGGGGYTF,TRBD1,.,TRBV5-4,TRBJ1-2